This TCR beta chain derives from a study of T cells in Graves' hyperthyroidism and ophthalmopathy (dated 2019 in TCRdb). Some background on the complete study: To identify TCR V-J signatures that set the groups apart, the researchers used a discovery cohort of 100 patients, made up of 40 to 45 with Graves' ophthalmopathy and approximately 57 with stable Graves' hyperthyroidism. Prospective prediction of ophthalmopathy was tested in an independent validation cohort of 18 hyperthyroidism patients and around 16 patients who later progressed to ophthalmopathy. After sampling, hyperthyroidism patients received methimazole starting at 30 mg daily, and ophthalmopathy patients received high-dose intravenous methylprednisolone. The 90 to 100 discovery patients were randomly split 7:3 into training and test sets. Thyroid tissue and blood T-cell repertoires from several Graves' hyperthyroidism patients were also compared in the study. TCR Vbeta CDR3 sequencing of fewer than 150 peripheral blood samples (over 40 ophthalmopathy, about 75 hyperthyroidism and around 17 progressor patients) is reported in the paper. Broad study findings and their caveats: During validation, the model predicted progression to ophthalmopathy a median of approximately six months ahead of onset, with almost 71% sensitivity and roughly 72% specificity. No statistical method was used to set the sample size in advance, and investigators knew the group allocation. Most expanded thyroid clonotypes (frequency above 0.001) were also detected in blood, suggesting blood repertoires may reflect thyroid immune responses. A model built on a 13 V-J signature distinguished ophthalmopathy from stable hyperthyroidism, reaching 85% to 90% sensitivity and around 81% specificity in cross-validation and 80%/75% in testing.

Per the germline V gene (reference sequence), LNHDA is the CDR1 and SQIVND is the CDR2. Measured from the cysteine to the phenylalanine, the CDR3 is 17 residues long. Only the CDR3 region is kept as DNA, spanning 51 bases read in frame from base 1. This clonotype was found once. Its antigen target is currently unknown. A read error may account for a junction end that differs from germline. The study excluded patients with uncontrolled infections, other autoimmune diseases, pregnancy or lactation. Diagnoses relied on clinical symptoms, serum thyroxine and TRAb, thyroid ultrasound and orbital computed tomography. Total RNA was extracted using Trizol reagent, and RNA quality was assessed on an Agilent 2100 Bioanalyzer. The TCR beta CDR3 regions were amplified from the RNA transcripts. A first-round RT-PCR of the TCR CDR3 used the HTBI primer set with the Qiagen OneStep RT-PCR kit. Libraries were constructed in a second round of multiplex PCR, after which size selection and purification were performed. Libraries were sequenced paired-end with 100 bp reads on an Illumina HiSeq2000. In the paper's pipeline: Raw data were processed with SOAPnuke, discarding reads with adapters, uncalled bases, mean Phred below 15, or no exact constant-primer or identifier match. COPE v1.2.5 was used to merge the high-quality paired reads, and each unique nucleotide sequence was defined as a clonotype. Clonotypes were aligned to IMGT TRBV, TRBD and TRBJ reference segments using MiTCR v1.1. The analysis was restricted to V-J combinations with a frequency above 0.0001, which together covered 98% to 99.2% of the repertoires. A TCS score was defined as the ratio of F50 (clonal expansion) to E x V (chaos), with BLOSUM62-based TCRdist applied between CDR3 peptides within each V-J. Welch's t-statistics and random forest reduced around 510 V-J features to 10 to 15, which were used in a naive Bayes classifier (R e1071). Thyroid-blood repertoire similarity was quantified with the Morisita-Horn index. TCRdb trimmed public reads at Q25 via fastp, called clones via MiXCR and kept in-frame beta chains. One record per CDR3 amino acid sequence lists the most common genes and DNA. The V and J calls reflect TCRdb's pipeline rather than the authors' work. In all, the sample holds around 600,000 distinct CDR3 sequences, and roughly 45% of those were seen once. Less than 8.5% of the sample comes from the top ten.

The receptor chain draws on TRBV19 and TRBJ1-5, and 8 bases in between align with TRBD1. The sequenced sample was peripheral blood or thyroid tissue (not recorded which). This receptor was obtained from an adult man with Graves' disease, either hyperthyroidism or ophthalmopathy (not recorded which). In nucleotides, the sequence is TGTGCCAGCAGTAGATACGACAGGGGAGGAGGCAATCAGCCCCAGCATTTT. This codes for CASSRYDRGGGNQPQHF.